This T cell receptor (beta chain) was sequenced in a study of cytomegalovirus exposure and HLA in healthy donors. Study results and limitations: The authors listed 164 TCR beta chains as cytomegalovirus-associated. Later work showed greater clonal expansion in HLA-associated TCR beta chains than in equally common others.

Germline V gene data show CDR1 as SGHTA and CDR2 as FQGNSA. This CDR3 is built from 15 residues. V dropped 5 bases and J dropped 2; count of bases not matched to a gene: 8. Details on this clone: Its specificity is unknown.

The PCR used 60 Vbeta and 13 Jbeta primers. Sequencing used immunoSEQ multiplex PCR; TCRdb keeps in-frame clones, though not all of them. The table includes 170,000 or so clones, around three quarters detected once. This chain connects TRBV7-2 to TRBJ1-2; 7 bases are a match to TRBD1. Sequencing was carried out using PBMCs. The clonotype was recovered from a woman aged 35 to 49 in good health and CMV-seronegative. CDR3: CASSGPGGTNYGYTF. The CDR3 coding sequence is TGTGCCAGCAGCGGTCCAGGGGGGACCAACTATGGCTACACCTTC.